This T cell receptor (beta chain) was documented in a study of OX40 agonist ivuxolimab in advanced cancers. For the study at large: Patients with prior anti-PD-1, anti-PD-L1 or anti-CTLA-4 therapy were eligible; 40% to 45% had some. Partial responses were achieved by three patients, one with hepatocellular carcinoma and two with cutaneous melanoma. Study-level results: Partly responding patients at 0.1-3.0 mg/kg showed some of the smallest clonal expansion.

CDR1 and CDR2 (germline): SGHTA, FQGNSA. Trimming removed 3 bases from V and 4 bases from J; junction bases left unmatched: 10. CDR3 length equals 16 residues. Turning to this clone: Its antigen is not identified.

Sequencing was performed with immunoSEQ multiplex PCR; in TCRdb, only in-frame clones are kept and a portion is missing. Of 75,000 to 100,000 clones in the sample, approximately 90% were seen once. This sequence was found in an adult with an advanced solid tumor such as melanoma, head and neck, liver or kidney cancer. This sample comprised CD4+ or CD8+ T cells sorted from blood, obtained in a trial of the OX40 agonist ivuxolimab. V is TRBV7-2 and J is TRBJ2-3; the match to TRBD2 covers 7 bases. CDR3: CASSFPQTSIADTQYF. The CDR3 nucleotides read TGTGCCAGCAGCTTTCCTCAGACTAGCATCGCAGATACGCAGTATTTT.